This is a list of T cell receptor beta chains from one sample in a study of the immune and genomic landscape of osteosarcoma. The data were produced by immunoSEQ multiplex PCR, yet TCRdb's version contains in-frame clones alone and is incomplete. The data hold 1,500 to 2,000 clones, with 55% to 65% observed a single time. Material for sequencing was primary tumor tissue from the T10 vertebra. These receptors were collected from a man younger than 30 with osteosarcoma. Each CDR3 is given with its conserved first and last residue. Fields, in order: CDR3 protein, CDR3 DNA, CDR3 length, D gene, clone size, J gene, V gene. D genes are given only for firm matches. The size of a clone is reported for some rows only, either as once, few or many, or as a class for expanded clones.

CSVEGQGNNEQFF	TGCAGCGTTGAGGGACAGGGGAACAATGAGCAGTTCTTC	13	TRBD1	.	TRBJ2-1	TRBV29-1
CASSYEDRGLEAFF	TGTGCCAGCAGTTATGAGGACAGGGGCCTTGAAGCTTTCTTT	14	TRBD1	.	TRBJ1-1	TRBV6-5
CASSLAPGQGTLF	TGTGCCAGCAGCTTAGCCCCGGGACAGGGGACGCTCTTT	13	TRBD1	once	TRBJ1-1	TRBV7-2
CASSEGLNAYNEQFF	TGTGCCAGCAGTGAAGGATTAAACGCTTACAATGAGCAGTTCTTC	15	.	.	TRBJ2-1	TRBV2
CASSPGGNSPLHF	TGCGCCAGCAGCCCGGGAGGTAATTCACCCCTCCACTTT	13	.	.	TRBJ1-6	TRBV10-1
CASSLETGRLALYEQYF	TGTGCCAGCAGCTTGGAGACAGGGCGTTTAGCGTTGTACGAGCAGTACTTC	17	TRBD1	.	TRBJ2-7	TRBV5-5
CASSLRRGGPVGETQYF	TGTGCCAGCAGCTTGAGGAGGGGGGGGCCGGTAGGAGAGACCCAGTACTTC	17	.	.	TRBJ2-5	TRBV9
CASSLPGEHGYTF	TGTGCCAGCAGCTTGCCAGGCGAACATGGCTACACCTTC	13	.	.	TRBJ1-2	TRBV5-6
CASSLSGASRSYEQYF	TGTGCCAGCAGTTTATCCGGGGCTAGCAGATCCTACGAGCAGTACTTC	16	.	.	TRBJ2-7	TRBV27
CASSLRWATDTQYF	TGTGCCAGCAGTTTAAGGTGGGCCACAGATACGCAGTATTTT	14	.	.	TRBJ2-3	TRBV27
CASRQRSSEASKNEQFF	TGTGCCAGCAGACAGCGGTCCAGTGAGGCATCTAAGAATGAGCAGTTCTTC	17	.	.	TRBJ2-1	TRBV21-1
CASSSGLRGYEQYF	TGTGCCAGCAGCTCCGGCCTGAGAGGTTACGAGCAGTACTTC	14	.	.	TRBJ2-7	TRBV7-9
CASSFGLAAAYEQYF	TGCGCCAGCAGCTTCGGACTAGCGGCTGCCTACGAGCAGTACTTC	15	TRBD2	.	TRBJ2-7	TRBV5-1
CASSLAGTEKLFF	TGTGCCAGCAGCTTAGCTGGTACCGAAAAACTGTTTTTT	13	.	.	TRBJ1-4	TRBV7-9
CASSQRRAGSPLHF	TGTGCCAGCAGTCAGCGCAGGGCCGGTTCACCCCTCCACTTT	14	.	.	TRBJ1-6	TRBV27
CASSGQGLYNEQFF	TGTGCCAGCAGCGGACAGGGACTCTACAATGAGCAGTTCTTC	14	TRBD1	few	TRBJ2-1	TRBV2
CASSEDRSNEQFF	TGTGCCAGCAGCGAGGACAGAAGCAATGAGCAGTTCTTC	13	.	.	TRBJ2-1	TRBV5-4
CASSYRDRGEQYF	TGTGCCAGCAGTTACAGAGACAGGGGCGAGCAGTACTTC	13	TRBD1	few	TRBJ2-7	TRBV6-5
CASSPVGDQPQHF	TGTGCCAGCAGCCCCGTTGGGGATCAGCCCCAGCATTTT	13	.	.	TRBJ1-5	TRBV9